What follows are 16 T cell receptor beta chains derived from one specimen sequenced in a study of T cell responses to AZD1222 COVID-19 vaccine (dated by TCRdb to about 2021). Library preparation employed the immunoSEQ multiplex PCR assay. The source is immuneACCESS, and TCRdb retained only in-frame sequences with V and J called. Part of the clones is not carried over; for the studies checked, unresolved V genes explain less than half of this, and the remainder is unexplained. In all, the sample holds approximately 130,000 clones, and about 89% of those were seen once. Of the sample, less than 6.5% is held by the ten largest clones. The label giving this sample's time point can be read as: baseline before first vaccination. The sequenced sample was peripheral blood, obtained on day 0 of AZD1222 vaccination. The receptors come from an adult in good health.

J is TRBJ2-6 and V is TRBV2; the D is unclear. The CDR3 loop spans 16 amino acids. V lost 6 bases to trimming and J lost 0 bases, with 12 bases between them. Germline loops: CDR1 SNHLY, CDR2 FYNNEI. The CDR3 bases are TGTGCCAGCAGGTGGGGTAAAGCCTCTGGGGCCAACGTCCTGACTTTC. Encoded protein: CASRWGKASGANVLTF.

The rearrangement joins TRBV28 to TRBJ2-1; D is unclear. Germline assignment: CDR1 MDHEN and CDR2 SYDVKM. CDR3 size: 11 residues. V lost 7 bases to trimming and J lost 15 bases, with 16 bases between them. The CDR3, as DNA: TGTGCCAGCACCGGTTGGCAGAGTCCGTTCTTC. Protein: CASTGWQSPFF.

The rearrangement joins TRBV10-3 to TRBJ1-1, with D maybe TRBD1 (5 bases). Germline lookup yields CDR1 ENHRY and CDR2 SYGVKD. Trimming took 4 bases from V and 3 from J, leaving 9 bases between them. This CDR3 comprises 13 residues. The CDR3: CAISGGGYTEAFF. DNA for the CDR3: TGTGCCATCAGTGGTGGGGGATACACTGAAGCTTTCTTT.

The V gene is TRBV12-3 or TRBV12-4, the J gene TRBJ2-3; D is unresolved. The CDR3 length is 11 residues. The ends were cut back, 5 bases at V and 7 bases at J, with 7 bases in the middle. CDR3 loop: CASSPANTQYF. In DNA form, the CDR3 reads TGTGCCAGCAGTCCCGCCAATACGCAGTATTTT.

The chain combines TRBV6-5 with TRBJ1-2, with 7 bases matching TRBD1. Germline lookup yields CDR1 MNHEY and CDR2 SVGAGI. V gave up 5 bases and J gave up 8 bases; unmatched junction bases: 11. This CDR3 comprises 14 residues. The CDR3 DNA is TGTGCCAGCAGTCGGGACAGTGCCGAAATCGGCTACACCTTC. Translation: CASSRDSAEIGYTF.

The CDR3 spells CASRPLLGAPGELFF. DNA for the CDR3: TGTGCCAGCAGACCACTACTAGGTGCGCCCGGGGAGCTGTTTTTT. This chain links TRBV7-2 with TRBJ2-2; weak D call: TRBD2 (5 bases). The CDR3 runs to 15 residues. Trimming removed 6 bases from V and 6 bases from J, with 17 bases in between. Germline assignment: CDR1 SGHTA and CDR2 FQGNSA.

On this clone: At one end the junction does not follow the germline gene, possibly because of a read error. This chain connects TRBV4-1 to TRBJ1-1; D ambiguous. The CDR3 sequence is 12 residues long. CDR1 is MGHRA and CDR2 is YSYEKL in the germline V gene. Here the CDR3 reads CASSQGADEAFF. As DNA, the CDR3 is TGCGCCAGCAGTCAAGGCGCCGATGAAGCTTTCTTT.

The gene calls are TRBV6-5 and TRBJ1-5, with a tentative D call TRBD1 (5 bases). The CDR3 covers 13 residues. Germline CDR1 MNHEY, CDR2 SVGAGI. Trimming cost V 6 bases and J 4 bases, with 10 bases left between them. The CDR3 loop is CASRKQENQPQHF. CDR3 DNA sequence: TGTGCCAGCAGAAAACAGGAGAATCAGCCCCAGCATTTT.

The chain links TRBV30 to TRBJ2-7; no clear D gene. The CDR3 has 13 residues. Germline CDR1 reads GTSNPN; CDR2 reads SVGIG (reference sequence). Trimming shortened V by 1 base and J by 3 bases, and 10 bases separated the two germline ends. DNA for the CDR3: TGTGCCTGGAGTGGAGAGGCAAGCTACGAGCAGTACTTC. It encodes CAWSGEASYEQYF.

This clone was recorded only once. This chain links TRBV5-1 with TRBJ2-3; D tentatively reads TRBD1 or TRBD2 (5 bases each). Germline CDR1 SGHRS, CDR2 YFSETQ. The CDR3 is 14 residues long. Trimming stripped 0 bases from V and 3 bases from J, with 8 bases between. The CDR3 here is CASSLAWGTDTQYF. The CDR3 DNA is TGCGCCAGCAGCTTGGCTTGGGGGACAGATACGCAGTATTTT.

V is TRBV7-9 and J is TRBJ1-2, with D hard to call. This CDR3 is 14 amino acids long. Trimming took 1 base from V and 1 from J, leaving 7 bases between them. CDR1 is SEHNR and CDR2 is FQNEAQ in the germline V gene (reference sequence). CDR3: CASSLGAYNYGYTF. CDR3 coding DNA: TGTGCCAGCAGCTTAGGGGCCTATAACTATGGCTACACCTTC.

The V gene is TRBV29-1, the J gene TRBJ1-1; 7 bases are shared with TRBD1. Germline loops: CDR1 SQVTM, CDR2 ANQGSEA. The CDR3 spans 12 residues. The junction had 7 bases not matched to a gene; V was cut back by 5 bases and J by 7 bases. The DNA of the CDR3 is TGCAGCGTTAGGGACAGTCCACATGAAGCTTTCTTT. This translates into CSVRDSPHEAFF.

The V call is TRBV5-4, the J call TRBJ2-7; possibly TRBD2 for D (6 bases). From germline, CDR1 is SGHNT and CDR2 YYREEE (reference sequence). The CDR3 length is 14 residues. Trimming pared 0 bases from V and 6 bases from J, leaving 13 bases between. The CDR3 spells CASSLAFGTLEQYF. The CDR3 DNA is TGTGCCAGCAGCTTGGCCTTCGGGACTCTCGAGCAGTACTTC.

In regard to this clone: Germline is not matched at one junction end, which may reflect a read error. The chain couples TRBV11-2 to TRBJ1-1; 7 bases fit TRBD1. The CDR3 length is 13 residues. Germline CDR1 reads SGHAT; CDR2 reads FQNNGV. The DNA for the CDR3 is TGTGCCAGCAGTTTAGGGGGCGCGGGTGAAGCTTTCTTT. It translates to CASSLGGAGEAFF.

The chain combines TRBV14 with TRBJ1-1; 9 bases agree with TRBD1. The CDR3 has 16 residues. The germline CDR1 and CDR2 sequences are SGHDN and FVKESK. V was pared by 4 bases and J by 0 bases, with 6 bases of the junction left unmatched. The CDR3 sequence is CASSPDRGDMNTEAFF. The CDR3 DNA is TGTGCCAGCAGCCCAGACAGGGGGGATATGAACACTGAAGCTTTCTTT.

The V call is TRBV4-2, the J call TRBJ1-2; D gene uncertain. Germline V gives CDR1 LGHNA, CDR2 YNFKEQ. The CDR3 length is 13 residues. The V gene lost 4 bases and the J gene lost 2 bases, with 8 bases spanning the gap. CDR3 loop: CASSPGRNYGYTF. Here the CDR3 DNA reads TGTGCCAGCAGCCCGGGTCGGAACTATGGCTACACCTTC.